This entry lists 21 T cell receptor beta chains sequenced from one sample in a study of shared clonotypes between healthy human individuals. The data were produced by immunoSEQ multiplex PCR, yet TCRdb's version contains in-frame clones alone and is incomplete. The table shows around 510,000 clones, with about 96% occurring only once. The material sequenced was naive CD4+ T cells sorted from blood. Described subset: CD45RA+ positively selected. These receptors were collected from a woman aged 25 to 45 in good health.

The chain joins TRBV4-1 to TRBJ2-7; a possible D gene is TRBD1 (6 bases). The V gene's germline CDR1 is MGHRA and CDR2 YSYEKL. V lost 4 bases and J lost 12, with 16 bases in between. The CDR3 sequence is 12 residues long. This CDR3 is CASSRESRGRYF. The DNA of the CDR3 is TGCGCCAGCAGCCGAGAGTCCAGGGGTCGGTACTTC.

The rearrangement links TRBV4-1 to TRBJ2-3; 7 bases fit TRBD2. V dropped 4 bases and J dropped 5; count of bases not matched to a gene: 24. CDR3 length: 20 residues. Germline V CDR1 and CDR2: MGHRA, YSYEKL. CDR3 protein: CASSRTERERGTTDIDTQYF. In DNA form, the CDR3 reads TGCGCCAGCAGCCGAACGGAAAGGGAACGGGGGACTACGGATATAGATACGCAGTATTTT.

The chain joins TRBV5-4 to TRBJ2-2, with 12 positions matching TRBD1. The CDR3 contains 15 residues. J gave up 6 bases and V 5 bases, and 5 bases lay outside the gene matches. The germline V gene has CDR1 SGHNT and CDR2 YYREEE (reference sequence). The CDR3 DNA is TGTGCCAGCAGGGGACAGGGGGCTGGGGCCGGGGAGCTGTTTTTT. Residues: CASRGQGAGAGELFF.

The genes are TRBV2 and TRBJ1-1, with TRBD1 matching 7 bases. J was trimmed by 6 bases and V by 2 bases; bases with no gene match: 9. Per germline, CDR1 SNHLY and CDR2 FYNNEI. This CDR3 is built from 15 residues. CDR3: CASSEQGGRSAEAFF. The CDR3 DNA sequence: TGTGCCAGCAGTGAACAGGGGGGGCGGTCCGCTGAAGCTTTCTTT.

The rearrangement links TRBV5-5 to TRBJ2-3; 8 nucleotides agree with TRBD2. Germline trimming cut 1 base from V and 2 bases from J; bases unmatched to any gene: 6. The germline gives CDR1 SGHKS, CDR2 YYEKEE (reference sequence). The CDR3 has 16 residues. CDR3 amino acids: CASSLSLAGFTDTQYF. The DNA for the CDR3 is TGTGCCAGCAGCTTGAGTCTAGCGGGCTTCACAGATACGCAGTATTTT.

The rearrangement links TRBV29-1 to TRBJ2-5, with 8 positions matching TRBD1. The CDR3 contains 13 residues. Germline V lookup: CDR1 SQVTM, CDR2 ANQGSEA. V dropped 4 bases and J dropped 5; count of bases not matched to a gene: 6. The CDR3 reads CSVVQGATETQYF. CDR3 in DNA: TGCAGCGTTGTCCAGGGGGCGACGGAGACCCAGTACTTC.

V is TRBV6-1 and J is TRBJ1-2, with D perhaps matching TRBD1 (6 bases). The CDR3 has 13 amino acids. CDR1 is MNHNS and CDR2 is SASEGT in the germline V gene. V dropped 5 bases and J dropped 4 bases, with 11 bases sitting between them. CDR3 sequence reads: CASSSTGSYGYTF. CDR3 coding DNA: TGTGCCAGCAGTAGCACAGGGAGCTATGGCTACACCTTC.

V and J are TRBV9 and TRBJ1-2, with D hard to call. Deletions cut 4 bases from V and 2 bases from J, with 15 bases between. The CDR3 has 15 amino acids. CDR1 is SGDLS and CDR2 is YYNGEE in the germline V gene. The CDR3 bases are TGTGCCAGCAGCCCCGGATTAAGTTGGAACTATGGCTACACCTTC. It encodes CASSPGLSWNYGYTF.

This chain uses TRBV6-5 with TRBJ1-5, with TRBD1 matching over 7 bases. The CDR3 loop spans 15 amino acids. The J segment lost 1 base and the V segment lost 5 bases, leaving 5 bases of the junction unmatched. The germline gives CDR1 MNHEY, CDR2 SVGAGI. The CDR3 bases are TGTGCCAGCAGTAGAGACAGGGCCAGCAATCAGCCCCAGCATTTT. It is translated as CASSRDRASNQPQHF.

This sequence joins TRBV7-2 and TRBJ2-7, with 8 bases aligning to TRBD2. This CDR3 region has 16 residues. Germline CDR1 is SGHTA and CDR2 is FQGNSA. The ends lost 3 bases at V and 2 bases at J; junction bases unmatched: 9. CDR3 in amino acids: CASSFRPTSGTYEQYF. The DNA of the CDR3 is TGTGCCAGCAGCTTCAGACCCACTAGCGGAACCTACGAGCAGTACTTC. Full variable domain (missing parts from reference TRBV7-2 and TRBJ2-7): GAGVSQSPSNKVTEKGKDVELRCDPISGHTALYWYRQSLGQGLEFLIYFQGNSAPDKSGLPSDRFSAERTGGSVSTLTIQRTQQEDSAVYLCASSFRPTSGTYEQYFGPGTRLTVT.

J is TRBJ2-3 and V is TRBV5-1, with 9 bases aligning to TRBD2. Unmatched junction bases numbered 2, after V lost 0 bases and J lost 0 bases. CDR1 is SGHRS, CDR2 YFSETQ, per germline. This CDR3 spans 16 amino acids. In DNA form, the CDR3 reads TGCGCCAGCAGCTTGGACCTAGCGGGAAGCACAGATACGCAGTATTTT. This gives the protein CASSLDLAGSTDTQYF.

This chain joins TRBV12-1 and TRBJ2-3. TRBV12-1 corresponds to a pseudogene. The CDR3 has 14 amino acids. CDR3 nucleotides: TGTGCCAGCAGCTTCGGGACCACCACAGATACGCAGTATTTT. Its protein is CASSFGTTTDTQYF.

This clone was counted once. V and J are TRBV5-8 and TRBJ1-5; 9 bases match TRBD1. V gave up 4 bases and J gave up 8 bases; unmatched junction bases: 10. CDR1 and CDR2 (germline): SGHTS, YDEGEE. The CDR3 runs 15 residues. The CDR3 loop is CASSGGQGGREPQHF. CDR3 in DNA: TGTGCCAGCAGCGGGGGACAGGGTGGTCGGGAGCCCCAGCATTTT.

The V call is TRBV28, the J call TRBJ2-7; 14 bases align to TRBD2. This CDR3 contains 17 residues. V was pared by 10 bases and J by 5 bases, with 16 bases of the junction left unmatched. Per germline, CDR1 MDHEN and CDR2 SYDVKM. The CDR3 coding sequence is TGTGCCACCGAAAGCCCCCACCCGGGACTAGCGGGAGACGAGCAGTACTTC. It yields the protein CATESPHPGLAGDEQYF.

V is TRBV2 and J is TRBJ1-1; D is unresolved. Trimming shortened V by 6 bases and J by 0 bases, and 11 bases separated the two germline ends. The germline V gene has CDR1 SNHLY and CDR2 FYNNEI. The CDR3 totals 14 residues. In nucleotides, the CDR3 is TGTGCCAGCAGCAGAAGTAGGATGAACACTGAAGCTTTCTTT. It translates to CASSRSRMNTEAFF.

This clone occurred once. V gene TRBV27 combines with J gene TRBJ1-5; D remains ambiguous. The germline gives CDR1 MNHEY, CDR2 SMNVEV (reference sequence). V was clipped by 6 bases and J by 10 bases, with 16 bases between them. The CDR3 is made up of 13 amino acids. The CDR3 sequence is CASRDTLDRPQHF. The CDR3 DNA reads TGTGCCAGCAGAGACACCCTCGATCGACCCCAGCATTTT.

The chain employs TRBV7-2 and TRBJ2-2; D might be TRBD2 (6 bases). CDR3 length equals 13 residues. The V end lost 5 bases, the J end lost 4 bases, and 8 bases lay between the germline ends. Germline values: CDR1 SGHTA, CDR2 FQGNSA. The chain's CDR3 is CASSMGGTGELFF. In nucleotides, the CDR3 is TGTGCCAGCAGCATGGGGGGCACCGGGGAGCTGTTTTTT. Full variable domain (remainder filled in from reference TRBV7-2 and TRBJ2-2): GAGVSQSPSNKVTEKGKDVELRCDPISGHTALYWYRQSLGQGLEFLIYFQGNSAPDKSGLPSDRFSAERTGGSVSTLTIQRTQQEDSAVYLCASSMGGTGELFFGEGSRLTVL.

The chain joins TRBV28 to TRBJ2-7; 8 nucleotides align to TRBD2. Germline assignment: CDR1 MDHEN and CDR2 SYDVKM. The CDR3 extends over 14 amino acids. With V trimmed by 4 bases and J by 5 bases, 7 bases remained unmatched. This CDR3 is CASSSHSGIHEQYF. Written as DNA, the CDR3 is TGTGCCAGCAGTTCCCATAGCGGGATCCACGAGCAGTACTTC.

The V call is TRBV28, the J call TRBJ2-1; the D gene is possibly TRBD2 (5 bases). Germline CDR1 MDHEN, CDR2 SYDVKM. The V gene lost 6 bases and the J gene lost 3 bases, with 15 bases spanning the gap. This CDR3 has 15 residues. The CDR3 DNA is TGTGCCAGCAGGAAAGCGGAACTAGGCTACAATGAGCAGTTCTTC. As protein: CASRKAELGYNEQFF.

The V and J genes are TRBV11-2 and TRBJ1-6; D is ambiguous. The germline V and J ends were trimmed by 1 base and 4 bases, with 11 bases remaining between them. In germline, CDR1 is SGHAT, CDR2 FQNNGV. This CDR3 has 16 amino acids. CDR3 in amino acids: CASSLGGINYNSPLHF. Written as DNA, the CDR3 is TGTGCCAGCAGCTTAGGAGGAATCAATTATAATTCACCCCTCCACTTT.

The V call is TRBV29-1, the J call TRBJ1-2; 9 nucleotides line up with TRBD1. The CDR3 has 13 amino acids. The V segment lost 6 bases and the J segment 4 bases; nucleotides outside the gene matches: 6. Germline CDR1 reads SQVTM; CDR2 reads ANQGSEA. The CDR3 sequence is CSVAPGQGYGYTF. Here the CDR3 DNA reads TGCAGCGTGGCTCCGGGACAGGGCTATGGCTACACCTTC.